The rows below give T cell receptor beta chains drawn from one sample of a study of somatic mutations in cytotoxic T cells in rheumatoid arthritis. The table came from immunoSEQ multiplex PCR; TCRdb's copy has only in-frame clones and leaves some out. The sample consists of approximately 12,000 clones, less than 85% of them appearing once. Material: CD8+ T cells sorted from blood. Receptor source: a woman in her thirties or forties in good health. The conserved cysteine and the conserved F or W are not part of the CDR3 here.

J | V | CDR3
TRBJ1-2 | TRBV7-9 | ASSSLHVYGYT
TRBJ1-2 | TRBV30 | AWTGDEKNYT
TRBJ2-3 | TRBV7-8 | ASSPQAGGPRGTDTQY
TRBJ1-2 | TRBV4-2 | ASSQERTGTYGYT
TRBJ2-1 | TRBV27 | ASSLGDRDYNEQF
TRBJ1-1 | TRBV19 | ASTTGYTEAF
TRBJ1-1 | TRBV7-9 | ASSGGLLTEAF
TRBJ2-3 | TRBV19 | ASSIVGDTQY
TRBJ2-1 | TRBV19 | ASSIGRTYNEQF
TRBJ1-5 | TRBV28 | ASSFLDIGQPQH
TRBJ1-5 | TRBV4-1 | ASSQEAQGFGQPQH
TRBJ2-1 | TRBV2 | ASSGLAGTLAKI
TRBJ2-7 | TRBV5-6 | ASSFNPRDRGFYEQY
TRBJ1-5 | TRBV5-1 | ASSPSVGGQPQH